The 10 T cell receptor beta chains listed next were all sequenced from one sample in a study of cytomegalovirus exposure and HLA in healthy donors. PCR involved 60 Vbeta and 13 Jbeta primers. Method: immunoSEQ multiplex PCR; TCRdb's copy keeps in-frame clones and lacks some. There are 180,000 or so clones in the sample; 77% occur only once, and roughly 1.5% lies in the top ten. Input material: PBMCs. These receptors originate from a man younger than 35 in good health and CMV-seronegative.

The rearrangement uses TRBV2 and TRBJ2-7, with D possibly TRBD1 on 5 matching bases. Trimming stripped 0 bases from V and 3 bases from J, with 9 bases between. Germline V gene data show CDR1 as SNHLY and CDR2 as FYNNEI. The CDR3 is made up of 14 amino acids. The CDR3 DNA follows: TGTGCCAGCAGTGAAGCGCAGGGCCGCTACGAGCAGTACTTC. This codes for CASSEAQGRYEQYF. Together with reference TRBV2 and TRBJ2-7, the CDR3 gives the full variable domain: EPEVTQTPSHQVTQMGQEVILRCVPISNHLYFYWYRQILGQKVEFLVSFYNNEISEKSEIFDDQFSVERPDGSNFTLKIRSTKLEDSAMYFCASSEAQGRYEQYFGPGTRLTVT.

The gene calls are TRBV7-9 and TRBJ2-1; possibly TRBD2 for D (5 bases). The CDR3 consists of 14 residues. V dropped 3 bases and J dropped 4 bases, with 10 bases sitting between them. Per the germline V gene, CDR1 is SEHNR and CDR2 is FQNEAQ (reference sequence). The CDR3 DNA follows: TGTGCCAGCAGCTTTAGCGTACAGTACAATGAGCAGTTCTTC. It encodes CASSFSVQYNEQFF.

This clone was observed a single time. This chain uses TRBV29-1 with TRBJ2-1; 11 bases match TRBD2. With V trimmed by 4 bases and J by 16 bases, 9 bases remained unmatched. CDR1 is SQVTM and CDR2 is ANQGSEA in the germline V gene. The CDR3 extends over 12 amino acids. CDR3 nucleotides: TGCAGCGTTGTCCCTGGGACTAGCGGCCCTTTCTTC. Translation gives CSVVPGTSGPFF.

The CDR3 spells CASSLAYRGEDTEAFF. The CDR3 bases are TGTGCCAGCAGCTTAGCATACAGGGGCGAGGACACTGAAGCTTTCTTT. This chain links TRBV7-9 with TRBJ1-1; 7 bases fit TRBD1. CDR1 is SEHNR, CDR2 FQNEAQ, per germline (reference sequence). After removal of 0 bases from V and 3 bases from J, the junction contained 7 bases not matched to a gene. This CDR3 contains 16 residues. The whole variable domain, remainder taken from reference TRBV7-9 and TRBJ1-1, is DTGVSQNPRHKITKRGQNVTFRCDPISEHNRLYWYRQTLGQGPEFLTYFQNEAQLEKSRLLSDRFSAERPKGSFSTLEIQRTEQGDSAMYLCASSLAYRGEDTEAFFGQGTRLTVV.

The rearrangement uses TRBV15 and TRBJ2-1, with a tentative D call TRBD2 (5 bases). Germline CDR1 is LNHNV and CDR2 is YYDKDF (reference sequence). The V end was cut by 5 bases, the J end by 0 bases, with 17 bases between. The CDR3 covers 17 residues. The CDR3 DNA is TGTGCCACCAGCTCACGGACGGGATCAAGCTCCTACAATGAGCAGTTCTTC. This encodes CATSSRTGSSSYNEQFF.

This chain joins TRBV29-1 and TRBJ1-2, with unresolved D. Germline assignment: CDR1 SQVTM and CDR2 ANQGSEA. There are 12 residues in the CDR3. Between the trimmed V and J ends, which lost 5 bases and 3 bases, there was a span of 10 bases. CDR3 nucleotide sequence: TGCAGCGTTAGACACGGGGACTATGGCTACACCTTC. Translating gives CSVRHGDYGYTF.

CDR3 sequence: CASSPSGGEGNEQFF. For the CDR3, the DNA is TGTGCCAGCAGCCCGAGCGGGGGGGAGGGAAATGAGCAGTTCTTC. The rearrangement uses TRBV7-3 and TRBJ2-1, with 10 bases fitting TRBD2. Germline-derived CDR1 and CDR2 are SGHTA and FQGTGA. Trimming cost V 5 bases and J 7 bases; bases outside gene matches: 8. CDR3 size: 15 residues.

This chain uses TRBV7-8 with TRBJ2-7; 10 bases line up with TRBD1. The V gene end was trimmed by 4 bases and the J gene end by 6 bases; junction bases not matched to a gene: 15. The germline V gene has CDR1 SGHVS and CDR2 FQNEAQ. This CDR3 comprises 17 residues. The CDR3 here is CASSWRRGQGSFGEQYF. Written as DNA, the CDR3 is TGTGCCAGCAGCTGGCGCCGGGGACAGGGGAGTTTCGGCGAGCAGTACTTC.

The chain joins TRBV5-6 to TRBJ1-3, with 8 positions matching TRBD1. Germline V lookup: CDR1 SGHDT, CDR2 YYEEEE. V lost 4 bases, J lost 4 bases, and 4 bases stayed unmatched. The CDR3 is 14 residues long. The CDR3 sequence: CASSLTGVGNTIYF. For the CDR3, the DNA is TGTGCCAGCAGCCTGACAGGGGTCGGAAACACCATATATTTT.

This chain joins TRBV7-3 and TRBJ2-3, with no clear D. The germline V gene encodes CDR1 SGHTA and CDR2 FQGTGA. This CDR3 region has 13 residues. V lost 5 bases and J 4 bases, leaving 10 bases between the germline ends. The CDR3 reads CASSRRSADTQYF. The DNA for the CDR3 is TGTGCCAGCAGCCGTAGGAGTGCAGATACGCAGTATTTT.